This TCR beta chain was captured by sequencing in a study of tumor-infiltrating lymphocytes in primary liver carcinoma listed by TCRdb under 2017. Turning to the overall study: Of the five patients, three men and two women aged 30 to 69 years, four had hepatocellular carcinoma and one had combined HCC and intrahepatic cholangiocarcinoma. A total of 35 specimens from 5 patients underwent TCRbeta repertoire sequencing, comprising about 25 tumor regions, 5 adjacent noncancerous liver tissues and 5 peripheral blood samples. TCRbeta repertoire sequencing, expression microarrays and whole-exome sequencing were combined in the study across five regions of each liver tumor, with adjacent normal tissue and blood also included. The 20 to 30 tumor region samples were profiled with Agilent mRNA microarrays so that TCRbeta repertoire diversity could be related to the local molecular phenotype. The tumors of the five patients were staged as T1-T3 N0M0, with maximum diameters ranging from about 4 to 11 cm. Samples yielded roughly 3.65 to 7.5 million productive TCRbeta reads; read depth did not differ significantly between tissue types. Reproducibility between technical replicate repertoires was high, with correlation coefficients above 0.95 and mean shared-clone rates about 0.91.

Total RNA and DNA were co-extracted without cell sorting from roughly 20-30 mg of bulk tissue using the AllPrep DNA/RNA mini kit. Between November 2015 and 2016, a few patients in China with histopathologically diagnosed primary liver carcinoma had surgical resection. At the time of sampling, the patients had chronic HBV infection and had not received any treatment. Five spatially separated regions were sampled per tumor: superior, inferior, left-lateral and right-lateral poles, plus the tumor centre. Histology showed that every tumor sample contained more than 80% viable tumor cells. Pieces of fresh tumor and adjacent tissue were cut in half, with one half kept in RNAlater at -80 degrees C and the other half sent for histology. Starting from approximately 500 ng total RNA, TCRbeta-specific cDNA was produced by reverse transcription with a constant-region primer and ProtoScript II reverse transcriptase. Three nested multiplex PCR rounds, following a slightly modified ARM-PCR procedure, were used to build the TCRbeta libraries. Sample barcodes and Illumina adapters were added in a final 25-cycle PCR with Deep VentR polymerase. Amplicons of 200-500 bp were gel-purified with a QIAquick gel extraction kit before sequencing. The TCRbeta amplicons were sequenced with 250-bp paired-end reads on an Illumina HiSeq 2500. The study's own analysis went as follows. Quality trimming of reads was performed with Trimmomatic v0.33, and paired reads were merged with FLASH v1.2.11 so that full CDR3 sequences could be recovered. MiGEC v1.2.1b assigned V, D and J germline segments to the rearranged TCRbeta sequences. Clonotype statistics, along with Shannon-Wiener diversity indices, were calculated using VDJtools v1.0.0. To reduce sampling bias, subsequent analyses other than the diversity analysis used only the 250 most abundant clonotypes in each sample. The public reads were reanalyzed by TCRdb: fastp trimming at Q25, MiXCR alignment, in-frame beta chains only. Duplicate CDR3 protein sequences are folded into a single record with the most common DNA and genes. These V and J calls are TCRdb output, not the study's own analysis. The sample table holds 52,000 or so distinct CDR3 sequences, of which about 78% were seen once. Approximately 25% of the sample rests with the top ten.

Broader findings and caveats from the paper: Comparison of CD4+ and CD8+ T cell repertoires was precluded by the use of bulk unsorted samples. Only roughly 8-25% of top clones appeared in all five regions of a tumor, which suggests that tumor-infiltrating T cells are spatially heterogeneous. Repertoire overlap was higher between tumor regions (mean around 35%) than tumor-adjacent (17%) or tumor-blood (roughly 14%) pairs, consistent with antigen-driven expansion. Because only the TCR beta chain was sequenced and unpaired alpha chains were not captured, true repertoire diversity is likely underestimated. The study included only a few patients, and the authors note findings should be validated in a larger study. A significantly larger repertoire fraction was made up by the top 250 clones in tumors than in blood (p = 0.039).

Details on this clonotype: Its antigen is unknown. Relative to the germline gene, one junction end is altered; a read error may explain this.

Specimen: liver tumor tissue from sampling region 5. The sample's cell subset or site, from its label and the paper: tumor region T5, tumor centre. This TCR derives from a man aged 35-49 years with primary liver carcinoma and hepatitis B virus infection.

Here is the DNA: TGTGCCAGCGGTTTAGCTAGCGGGGACACAGATACTCAGTATTTT. This translates into CASGLASGDTDTQYF. The chain links TRBV12-3 or TRBV12-4 with TRBJ2-3; 9 junctional bases match TRBD2. Including cysteine and phenylalanine, the CDR3 has 15 amino acids. CDR3 DNA is the only sequence kept; it has 45 bases, read in frame from the first base.